This T cell receptor (beta chain) was captured in a study of identical twins. TCRdb redid the calling of the 5' RACE reads with MiXCR, one entry per CDR3 protein. The sample carries hundreds of thousands of distinct CDR3 sequences, around 8.6% recorded once. This CDR3 region has 15 residues. The trim removed 5 bases at V and 2 bases at J, leaving 4 bases unmatched. This sample also appeared in a second study, on yellow fever vaccine responses in identical twins.

The TCR comes from a woman aged 18-29 years in good health. This rearrangement joins TRBV12-3 or TRBV12-4 to TRBJ2-7; 12 bases are shared with TRBD2. Sequencing was performed on PBMCs. The DNA of the CDR3 is TGTGCCAGCAGTGGCAGACTAGCGGGGGCCTACGAGCAGTACTTC. Protein sequence: CASSGRLAGAYEQYF.